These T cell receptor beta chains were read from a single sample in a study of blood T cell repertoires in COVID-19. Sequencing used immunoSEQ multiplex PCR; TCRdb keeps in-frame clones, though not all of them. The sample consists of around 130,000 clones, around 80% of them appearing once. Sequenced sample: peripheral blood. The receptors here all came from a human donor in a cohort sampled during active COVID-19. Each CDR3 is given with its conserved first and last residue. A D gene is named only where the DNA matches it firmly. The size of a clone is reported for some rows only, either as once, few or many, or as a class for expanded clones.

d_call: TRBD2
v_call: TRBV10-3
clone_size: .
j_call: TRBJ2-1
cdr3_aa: CAISDRGGKDEQFF
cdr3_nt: TGTGCCATCAGTGATCGCGGGGGGAAGGATGAGCAGTTCTTC

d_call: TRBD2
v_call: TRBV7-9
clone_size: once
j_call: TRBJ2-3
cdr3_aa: CASSPQAGGPTDTQYF
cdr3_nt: TGTGCCAGCAGCCCCCAAGCGGGGGGGCCCACAGATACGCAGTATTTT

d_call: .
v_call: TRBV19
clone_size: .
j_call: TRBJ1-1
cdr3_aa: CASSYTGNTEAFF
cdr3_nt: TGTGCCAGTTCCTACACAGGGAACACTGAAGCTTTCTTT

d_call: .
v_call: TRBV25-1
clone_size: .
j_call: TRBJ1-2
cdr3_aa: CASRSQETNYGYTF
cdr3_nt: TGTGCCAGCAGGAGTCAGGAAACTAACTATGGCTACACCTTC

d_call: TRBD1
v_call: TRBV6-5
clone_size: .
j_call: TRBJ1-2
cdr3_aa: CASSYVQGATYGYTF
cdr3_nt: TGTGCCAGCAGTTACGTCCAGGGGGCGACCTATGGCTACACCTTC

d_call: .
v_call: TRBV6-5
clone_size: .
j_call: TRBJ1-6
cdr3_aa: CASSRERNSPLHF
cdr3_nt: TGTGCCAGCAGTAGGGAGCGTAATTCACCCCTCCACTTT

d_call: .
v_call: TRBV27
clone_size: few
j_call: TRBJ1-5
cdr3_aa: CASSPYGVQPQHF
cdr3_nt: TGTGCCAGCAGTCCCTATGGTGTTCAGCCCCAGCATTTT

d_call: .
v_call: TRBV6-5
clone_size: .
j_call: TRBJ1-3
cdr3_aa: CAVGGGGNTIYF
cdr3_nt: TGTGCCGTCGGAGGAGGTGGAAACACCATATATTTT

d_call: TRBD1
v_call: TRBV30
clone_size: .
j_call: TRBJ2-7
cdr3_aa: CAWSVTNPGQGYF
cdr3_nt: TGTGCCTGGAGTGTTACAAACCCGGGACAGGGTTACTTC

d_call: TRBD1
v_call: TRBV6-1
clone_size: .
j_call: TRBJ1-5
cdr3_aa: CASSEPTGGNQPQHF
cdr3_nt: TGTGCCAGCAGTGAACCGACAGGGGGCAATCAGCCCCAGCATTTT

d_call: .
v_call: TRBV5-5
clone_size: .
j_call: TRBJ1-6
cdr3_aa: CASSLEGVSPLHF
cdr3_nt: TGTGCCAGCAGCTTGGAAGGGGTTTCACCCCTCCACTTT

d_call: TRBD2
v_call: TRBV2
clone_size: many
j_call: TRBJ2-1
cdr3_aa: CASSEGLAGGQRQFF
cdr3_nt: TGTGCCAGCAGTGAAGGACTAGCGGGGGGGCAGCGGCAGTTCTTC

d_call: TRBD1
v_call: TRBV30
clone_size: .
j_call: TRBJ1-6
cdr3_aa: CACPGTGVNSPLHF
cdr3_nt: TGTGCCTGCCCCGGGACAGGGGTCAATTCACCCCTCCACTTT

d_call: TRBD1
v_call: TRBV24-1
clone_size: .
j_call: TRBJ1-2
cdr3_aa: CATAPGTGGLGQGYTF
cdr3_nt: TGTGCCACCGCCCCCGGGACAGGGGGCTTAGGTCAAGGCTACACCTTC

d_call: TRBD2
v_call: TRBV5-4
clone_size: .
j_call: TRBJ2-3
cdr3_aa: CASSLPASGGPGQTDTQYF
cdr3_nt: TGTGCCAGCAGCTTGCCGGCTAGCGGGGGGCCAGGGCAGACAGATACGCAGTATTTT

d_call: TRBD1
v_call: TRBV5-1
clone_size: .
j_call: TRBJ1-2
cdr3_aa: CASSLDLGQAGYGYTF
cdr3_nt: TGCGCCAGCAGCTTGGACCTTGGACAGGCGGGCTATGGCTACACCTTC

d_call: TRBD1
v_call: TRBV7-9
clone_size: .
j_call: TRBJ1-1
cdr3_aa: CASLGGGNTEAFF
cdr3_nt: TGTGCCTCTTTAGGGGGCGGGAACACTGAAGCTTTCTTT

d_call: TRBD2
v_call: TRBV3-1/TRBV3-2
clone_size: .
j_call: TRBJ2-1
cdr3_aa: CASSQTSGGARTYNEQFF
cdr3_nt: TGTGCCAGCAGCCAGACTAGCGGGGGGGCTCGCACCTACAATGAGCAGTTCTTC

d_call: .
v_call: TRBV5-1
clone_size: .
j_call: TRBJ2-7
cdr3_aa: CASSSTNTIYEQYF
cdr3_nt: TGCGCCAGCAGCTCGACAAATACGATTTACGAGCAGTACTTC

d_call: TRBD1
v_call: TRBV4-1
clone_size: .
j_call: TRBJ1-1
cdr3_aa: CASSQSGTGNTEAFF
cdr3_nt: TGCGCCAGCAGCCAATCTGGGACAGGGAACACTGAAGCTTTCTTT

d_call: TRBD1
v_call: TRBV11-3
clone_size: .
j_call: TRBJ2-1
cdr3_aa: CASRRGRQGRQFF
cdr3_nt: TGTGCCAGCAGGCGAGGTCGACAGGGGCGGCAGTTCTTC

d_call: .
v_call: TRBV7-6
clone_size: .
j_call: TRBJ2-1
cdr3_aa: CASSLFRYSGYNEQFF
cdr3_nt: TGTGCCAGCAGCTTATTCCGGTATAGCGGTTACAATGAGCAGTTCTTC

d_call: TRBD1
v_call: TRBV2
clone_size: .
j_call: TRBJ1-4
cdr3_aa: CASITGTGREKLFF
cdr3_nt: TGTGCCAGCATAACCGGGACAGGGCGGGAAAAACTGTTTTTT

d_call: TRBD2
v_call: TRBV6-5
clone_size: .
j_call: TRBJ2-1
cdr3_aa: CASSYRRGGNEQFF
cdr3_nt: TGTGCCAGCAGTTACAGGCGGGGGGGGAATGAGCAGTTCTTC

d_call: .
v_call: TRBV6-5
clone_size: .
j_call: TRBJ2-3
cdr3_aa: CASSYRARENTQYF
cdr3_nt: TGTGCCAGCAGTTATCGAGCCAGGGAAAATACGCAGTATTTT

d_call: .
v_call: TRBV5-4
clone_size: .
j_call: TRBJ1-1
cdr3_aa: CASSLAAANTEAFF
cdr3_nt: TGTGCCAGCAGCTTGGCCGCGGCAAACACTGAAGCTTTCTTT

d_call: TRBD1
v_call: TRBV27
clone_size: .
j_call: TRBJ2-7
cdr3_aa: CASSLRPSGTGDTYEQYF
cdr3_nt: TGTGCCAGCAGTTTACGACCCTCCGGGACAGGGGACACCTACGAGCAGTACTTC

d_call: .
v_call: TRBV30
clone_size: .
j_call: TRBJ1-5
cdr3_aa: CAWTPHGKGAQHF
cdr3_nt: TGTGCCTGGACCCCTCACGGGAAGGGCGCCCAGCATTTT

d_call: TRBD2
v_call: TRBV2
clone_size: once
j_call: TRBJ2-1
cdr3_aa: CASRDRLAGGRNEQFF
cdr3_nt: TGTGCCAGCAGGGACCGACTAGCGGGGGGGCGGAATGAGCAGTTCTTC

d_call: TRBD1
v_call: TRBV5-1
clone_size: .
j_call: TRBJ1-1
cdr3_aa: CASSVIPGQGALNTEAFF
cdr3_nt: TGCGCCAGCAGCGTTATCCCGGGACAGGGGGCCCTTAACACTGAAGCTTTCTTT

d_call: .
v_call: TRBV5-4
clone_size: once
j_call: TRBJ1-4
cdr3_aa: CASSFGQPGEKLFF
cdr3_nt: TGTGCCAGCAGCTTCGGACAGCCTGGGGAAAAACTGTTTTTT

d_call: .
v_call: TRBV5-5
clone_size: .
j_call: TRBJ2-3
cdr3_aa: CASSLVPRSERTDTQYF
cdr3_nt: TGTGCCAGCAGCTTGGTTCCGCGGTCCGAGCGCACAGATACGCAGTATTTT

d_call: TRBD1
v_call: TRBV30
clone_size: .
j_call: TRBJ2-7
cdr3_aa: CAWATGQGAGEQYF
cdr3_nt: TGTGCCTGGGCAACCGGACAGGGGGCAGGCGAGCAGTACTTC

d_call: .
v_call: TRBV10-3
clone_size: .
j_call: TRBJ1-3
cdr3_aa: CAISDPGEGGSGNTIYF
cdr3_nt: TGTGCCATCAGTGACCCGGGGGAGGGCGGCTCTGGAAACACCATATATTTT

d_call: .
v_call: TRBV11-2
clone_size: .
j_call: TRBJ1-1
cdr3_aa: CASRPIRDTEAFF
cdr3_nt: TGTGCCAGCCGCCCCATTCGGGACACTGAAGCTTTCTTT

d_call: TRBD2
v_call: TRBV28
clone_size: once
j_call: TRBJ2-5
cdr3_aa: CASSLSGGAWETQYF
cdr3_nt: TGTGCCAGCAGTTTAAGCGGGGGGGCCTGGGAGACCCAGTACTTC

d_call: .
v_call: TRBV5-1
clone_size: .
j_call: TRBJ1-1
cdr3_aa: CASSSEGTTEAFF
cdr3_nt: TGCGCCAGCAGCTCGGAGGGTACCACTGAAGCTTTCTTT

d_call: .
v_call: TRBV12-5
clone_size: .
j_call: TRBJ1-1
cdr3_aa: CASGFSGDSLNTEAFF
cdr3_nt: TGTGCTAGTGGTTTCTCGGGGGACTCATTGAACACTGAAGCTTTCTTT

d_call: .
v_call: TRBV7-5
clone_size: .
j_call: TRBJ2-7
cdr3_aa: CARSQAGSYEQYF
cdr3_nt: TGTGCCAGAAGCCAGGCCGGTTCCTACGAGCAGTACTTC

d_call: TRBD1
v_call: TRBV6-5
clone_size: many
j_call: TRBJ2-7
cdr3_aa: CASSYGPTGGYNEQYF
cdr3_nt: TGTGCCAGCAGTTACGGGCCGACAGGGGGGTACAACGAGCAGTACTTC

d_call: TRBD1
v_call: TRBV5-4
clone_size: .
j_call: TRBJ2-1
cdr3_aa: CASRYGQGNEQFF
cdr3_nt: TGTGCCAGCAGATATGGACAGGGTAATGAGCAGTTCTTC

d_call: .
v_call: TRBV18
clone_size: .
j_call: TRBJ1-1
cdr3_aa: CASSPPRSDRNTEAFF
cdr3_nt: TGTGCCAGCTCACCTCCGCGGTCAGACCGGAACACTGAAGCTTTCTTT

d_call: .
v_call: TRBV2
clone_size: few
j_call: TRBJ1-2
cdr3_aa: CASSEDGGIYGYTF
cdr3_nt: TGTGCCAGCAGTGAAGATGGAGGGATCTATGGCTACACCTTC